Sequencing of this TCR beta chain was carried out in a study of post-analysis software for immune sequencing data. Findings and limits, study-wide: Controls showed lower frequencies than patients for five TRBV segments, and TRBV5-6, TRBV5-1 and TRBV20-1 were among these.

A remark on this clonotype: What it binds is not known.

Per the germline V gene, CDR1 is MNHEY and CDR2 is SMNVEV (reference sequence). The CDR3 spans 15 residues. The V gene end was trimmed by 8 bases and the J gene end by 6 bases; junction bases not matched to a gene: 11. Each TCR beta cDNA library carried unique molecular identifiers. TCRdb used MiXCR to reprocess the PCR reads, holding one entry per CDR3 protein. Of 350,000 to 450,000 distinct CDR3 sequences listed, 30% to 40% were seen once; the top ten hold around 8%. The sample was blood. This clonotype originated in a girl aged 2 to 10 with multiple sclerosis. The J gene is TRBJ2-1, the V gene TRBV27, with 9 bases fitting TRBD2. The CDR3 protein is CASGFYSGRSNEQFF. CDR3 bases: TGTGCCAGCGGGTTCTATAGCGGGAGAAGCAATGAGCAGTTCTTC.